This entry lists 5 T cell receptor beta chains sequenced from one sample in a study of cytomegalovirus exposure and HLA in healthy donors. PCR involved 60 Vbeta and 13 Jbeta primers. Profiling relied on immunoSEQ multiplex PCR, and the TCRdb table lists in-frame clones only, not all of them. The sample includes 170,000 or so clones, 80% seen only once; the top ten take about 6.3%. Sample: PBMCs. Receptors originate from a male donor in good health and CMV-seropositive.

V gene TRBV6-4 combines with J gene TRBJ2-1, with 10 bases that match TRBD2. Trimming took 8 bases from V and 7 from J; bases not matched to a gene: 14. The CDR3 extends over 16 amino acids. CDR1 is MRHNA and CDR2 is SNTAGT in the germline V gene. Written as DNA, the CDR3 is TGTGCCAGCCAGCAGACGGCTAGCGGGAGAACGAATGAGCAGTTCTTC. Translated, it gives CASQQTASGRTNEQFF.

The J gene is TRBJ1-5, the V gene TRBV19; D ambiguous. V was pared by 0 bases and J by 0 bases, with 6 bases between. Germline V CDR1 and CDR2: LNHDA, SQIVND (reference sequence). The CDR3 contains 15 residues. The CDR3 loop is CASSIDQVSNQPQHF. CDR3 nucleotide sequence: TGTGCCAGTAGTATAGATCAGGTTAGCAATCAGCCCCAGCATTTT.

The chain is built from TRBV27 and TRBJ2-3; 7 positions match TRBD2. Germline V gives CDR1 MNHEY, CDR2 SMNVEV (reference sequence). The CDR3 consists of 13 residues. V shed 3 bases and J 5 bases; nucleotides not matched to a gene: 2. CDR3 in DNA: TGTGCCAGCAGTTTCTTAGCGGGAGATACGCAGTATTTT. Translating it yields CASSFLAGDTQYF.

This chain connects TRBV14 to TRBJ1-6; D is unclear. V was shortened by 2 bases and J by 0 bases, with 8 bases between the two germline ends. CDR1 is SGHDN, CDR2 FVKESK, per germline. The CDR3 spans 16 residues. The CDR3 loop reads CASSQSGSSYNSPLHF. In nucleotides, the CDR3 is TGTGCCAGCAGCCAATCGGGGAGCTCCTATAATTCACCCCTCCACTTT.

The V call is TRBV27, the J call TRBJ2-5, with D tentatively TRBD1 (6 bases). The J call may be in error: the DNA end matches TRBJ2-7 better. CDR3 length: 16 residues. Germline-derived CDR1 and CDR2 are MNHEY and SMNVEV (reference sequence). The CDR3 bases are TGTGCCAGCAGTTTATCGGGGTGGGGGACAAGGTACGAGCAGTACTTC. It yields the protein CASSLSGWGTRYEQYF.